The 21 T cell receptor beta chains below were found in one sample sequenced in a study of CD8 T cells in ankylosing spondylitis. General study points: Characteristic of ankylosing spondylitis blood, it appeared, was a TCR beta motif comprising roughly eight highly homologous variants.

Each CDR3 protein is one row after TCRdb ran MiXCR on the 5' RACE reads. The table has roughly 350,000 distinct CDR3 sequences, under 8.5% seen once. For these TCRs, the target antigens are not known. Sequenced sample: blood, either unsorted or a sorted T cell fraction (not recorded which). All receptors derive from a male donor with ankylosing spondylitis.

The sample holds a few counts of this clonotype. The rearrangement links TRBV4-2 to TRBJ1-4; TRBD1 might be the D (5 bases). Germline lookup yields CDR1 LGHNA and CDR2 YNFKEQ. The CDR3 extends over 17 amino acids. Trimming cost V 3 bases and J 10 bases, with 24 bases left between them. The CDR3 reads CASSHVLQGPPGRKLFF. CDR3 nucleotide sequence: TGTGCCAGCAGCCACGTCCTCCAGGGACCGCCCGGGCGAAAACTGTTTTTT.

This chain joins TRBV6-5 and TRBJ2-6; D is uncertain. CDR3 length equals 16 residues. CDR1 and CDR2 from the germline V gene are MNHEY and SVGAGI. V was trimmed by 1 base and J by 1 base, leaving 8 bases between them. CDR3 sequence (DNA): TGTGCCAGCAGTTACTTAGGAGCGTCTGGGGCCAACGTCCTGACTTTC. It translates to CASSYLGASGANVLTF.

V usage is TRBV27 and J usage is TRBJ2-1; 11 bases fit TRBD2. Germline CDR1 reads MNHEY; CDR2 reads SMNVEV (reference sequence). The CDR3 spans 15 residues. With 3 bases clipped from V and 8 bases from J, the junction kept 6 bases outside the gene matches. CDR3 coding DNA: TGTGCCAGCAGTTTCACCGGGACTAGCGGCTATGAGCAGTTCTTC. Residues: CASSFTGTSGYEQFF.

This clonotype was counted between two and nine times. The CDR3 sequence: CASSEPGLASYEQYF. The CDR3 coding sequence is TGCGCCAGCAGCGAACCGGGACTAGCCTCCTACGAGCAGTACTTC. The chain uses TRBV4-1 and TRBJ2-7; 9 nucleotides align to TRBD2. The CDR3 has 15 amino acids. Per the germline V gene, CDR1 is MGHRA and CDR2 is YSYEKL. V was pared by 5 bases and J by 0 bases, with 5 bases of the junction left unmatched.

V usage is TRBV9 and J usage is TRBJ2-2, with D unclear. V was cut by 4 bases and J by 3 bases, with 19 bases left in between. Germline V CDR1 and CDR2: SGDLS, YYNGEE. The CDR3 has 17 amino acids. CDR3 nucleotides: TGTGCCAGCAGCTCCTCCTTGGTGCGGACGGACACCGGGGAGCTGTTTTTT. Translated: CASSSSLVRTDTGELFF.

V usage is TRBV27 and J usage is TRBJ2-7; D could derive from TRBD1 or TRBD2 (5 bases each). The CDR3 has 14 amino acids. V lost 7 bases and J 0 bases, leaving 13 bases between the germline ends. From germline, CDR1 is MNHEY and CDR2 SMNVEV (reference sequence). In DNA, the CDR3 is TGTGCCAGCACCAACCGGGACGGCTCCTACGAGCAGTACTTC. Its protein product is CASTNRDGSYEQYF.

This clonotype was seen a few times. DNA of the CDR3: TGTGCCAGCAGTTTTGGGTCCAGGTCGTATGGCTACACCTTC. Translation: CASSFGSRSYGYTF. The J gene is TRBJ1-2, the V gene TRBV28; D is unclear. CDR1 is MDHEN, CDR2 SYDVKM, per germline. The V end was cut by 3 bases, the J end by 5 bases, with 13 bases between. CDR3 length: 14 residues.

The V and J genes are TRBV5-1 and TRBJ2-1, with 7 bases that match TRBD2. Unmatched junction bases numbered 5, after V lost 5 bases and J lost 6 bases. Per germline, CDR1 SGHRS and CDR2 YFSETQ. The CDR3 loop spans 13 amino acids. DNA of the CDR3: TGCGCCAGCAGTGCGGGAGTTCTCAATGAGCAGTTCTTC. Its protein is CASSAGVLNEQFF.

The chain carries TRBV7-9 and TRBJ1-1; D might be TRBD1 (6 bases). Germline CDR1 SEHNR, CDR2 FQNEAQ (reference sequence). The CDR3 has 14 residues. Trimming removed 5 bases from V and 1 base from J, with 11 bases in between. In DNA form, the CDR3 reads TGTGCCAGCAGCCCCTGGACAGAGAACACTGAAGCTTTCTTT. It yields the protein CASSPWTENTEAFF.

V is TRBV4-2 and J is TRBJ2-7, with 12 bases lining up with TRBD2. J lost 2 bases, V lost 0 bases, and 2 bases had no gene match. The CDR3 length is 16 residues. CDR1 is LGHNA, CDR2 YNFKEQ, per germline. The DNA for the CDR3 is TGTGCCAGCAGCCAAGATTCTAGCGGGAGGGCCTACGAGCAGTACTTC. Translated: CASSQDSSGRAYEQYF.

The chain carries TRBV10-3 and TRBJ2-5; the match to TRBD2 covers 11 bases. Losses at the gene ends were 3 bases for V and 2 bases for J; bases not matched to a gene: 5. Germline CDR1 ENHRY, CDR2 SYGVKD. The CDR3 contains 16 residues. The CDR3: CAISDGTSGSQETQYF. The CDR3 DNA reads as TGTGCCATCAGTGACGGGACTAGCGGTTCTCAAGAGACCCAGTACTTC.

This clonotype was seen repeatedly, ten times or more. The CDR3 region is CASSISGNTYNEQFF. The CDR3 bases are TGTGCCAGCAGTATTAGCGGTAATACCTACAATGAGCAGTTCTTC. The chain uses TRBV27 and TRBJ2-1; maybe TRBD2 (6 bases). Germline V gene data show CDR1 as MNHEY and CDR2 as SMNVEV (reference sequence). The V and J ends lost 5 bases and 2 bases respectively, with 13 bases between them. The CDR3 contains 15 residues.

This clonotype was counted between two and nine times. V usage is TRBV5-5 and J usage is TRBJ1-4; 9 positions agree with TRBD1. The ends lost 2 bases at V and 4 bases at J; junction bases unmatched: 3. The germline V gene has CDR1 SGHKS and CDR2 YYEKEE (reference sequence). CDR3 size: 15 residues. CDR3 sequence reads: CASSLRDRDNEKLFF. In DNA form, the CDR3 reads TGTGCCAGCAGCTTACGGGACAGGGATAATGAAAAACTGTTTTTT. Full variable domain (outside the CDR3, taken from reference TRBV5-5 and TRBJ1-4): DAGVTQSPTHLIKTRGQQVTLRCSPISGHKSVSWYQQVLGQGPQFIFQYYEKEERGRGNFPDRFSARQFPNYSSELNVNALLLGDSALYLCASSLRDRDNEKLFFGSGTQLSVL.

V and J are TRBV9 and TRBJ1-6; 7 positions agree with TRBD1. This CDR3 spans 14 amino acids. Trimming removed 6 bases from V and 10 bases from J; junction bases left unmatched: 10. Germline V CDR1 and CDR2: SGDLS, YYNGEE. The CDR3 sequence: CASTSGTEESPLHF. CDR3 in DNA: TGTGCCAGCACTTCCGGGACAGAAGAGTCACCCCTCCACTTT.

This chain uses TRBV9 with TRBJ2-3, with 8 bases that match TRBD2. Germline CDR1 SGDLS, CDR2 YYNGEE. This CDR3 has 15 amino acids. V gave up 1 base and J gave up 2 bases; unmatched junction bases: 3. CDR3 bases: TGTGCCAGCAGCGTACAAGGACTAGCCACAGATACGCAGTATTTT. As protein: CASSVQGLATDTQYF.

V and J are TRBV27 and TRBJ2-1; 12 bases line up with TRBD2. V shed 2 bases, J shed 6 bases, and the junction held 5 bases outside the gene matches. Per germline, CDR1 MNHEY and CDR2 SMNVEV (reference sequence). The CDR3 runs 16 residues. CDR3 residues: CASSLGLAGGLNEQFF. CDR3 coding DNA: TGTGCCAGCAGTTTAGGGCTAGCGGGGGGGCTCAATGAGCAGTTCTTC.

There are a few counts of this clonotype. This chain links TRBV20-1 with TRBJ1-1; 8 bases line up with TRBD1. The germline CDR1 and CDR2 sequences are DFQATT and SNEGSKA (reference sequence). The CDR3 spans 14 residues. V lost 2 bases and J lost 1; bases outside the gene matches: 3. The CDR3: CSARRTGRNTEAFF. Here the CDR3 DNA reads TGCAGTGCTAGAAGGACAGGGAGGAACACTGAAGCTTTCTTT.

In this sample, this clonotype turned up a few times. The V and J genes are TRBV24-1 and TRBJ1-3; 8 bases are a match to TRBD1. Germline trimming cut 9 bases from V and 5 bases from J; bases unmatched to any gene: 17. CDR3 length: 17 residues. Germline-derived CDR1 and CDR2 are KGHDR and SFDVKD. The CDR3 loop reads CATHDRGLHSDRNTIYF. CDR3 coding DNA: TGTGCCACCCACGACAGGGGCCTCCACTCCGACCGAAACACCATATATTTT.

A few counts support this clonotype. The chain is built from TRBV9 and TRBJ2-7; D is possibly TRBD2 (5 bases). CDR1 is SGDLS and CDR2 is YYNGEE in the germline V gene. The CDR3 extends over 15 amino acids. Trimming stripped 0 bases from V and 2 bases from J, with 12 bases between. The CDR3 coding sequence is TGTGCCAGCAGCGTAGCCGGCGGGTCCGCCTACGAGCAGTACTTC. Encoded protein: CASSVAGGSAYEQYF.

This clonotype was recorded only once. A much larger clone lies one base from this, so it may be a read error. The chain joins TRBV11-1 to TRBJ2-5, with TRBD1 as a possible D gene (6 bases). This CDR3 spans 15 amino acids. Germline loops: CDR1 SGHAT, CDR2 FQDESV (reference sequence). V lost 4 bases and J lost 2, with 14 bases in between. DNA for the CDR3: TGTGCCAGCAGCTCACAGGGAAGGGGGCAAGAGACCCAGTACTTC. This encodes CASSSQGRGQETQYF.

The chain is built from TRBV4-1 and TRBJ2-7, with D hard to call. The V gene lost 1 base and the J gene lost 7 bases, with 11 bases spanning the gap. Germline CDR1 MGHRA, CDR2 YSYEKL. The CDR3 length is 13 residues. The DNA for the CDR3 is TGCGCCAGCAGCCAAGTAAGGGTAGGAGAGCAGTACTTC. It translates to CASSQVRVGEQYF.